This T cell receptor beta chain was documented in a study of cytomegalovirus exposure and HLA in healthy donors. Regarding the study as a whole: Common viral pathogens (according to a later analysis) appeared linked to several of the most significant clusters. It was 150 to 200 TCR beta chains that were listed as cytomegalovirus-associated. There were reportedly fewer N-insertions in an Asian-associated ancestry cluster than the approximately 630-donor mean, in a later analysis.

Germline V gene sequence: CDR1 MNHEY, CDR2 SVGAGI. CDR3 size: 10 residues. PCR amplification relied on 60 Vbeta primers (plus 13 Jbeta primers). Clones were sequenced by immunoSEQ multiplex PCR, and TCRdb holds only the in-frame ones, with some missing. The sample consists of approximately 140,000 clones, approximately 85% of them appearing once. A note on this clone: What it recognizes is unknown. The junction does not match germline at one end; this may be a read error.

The source of this sequence is a boy between 5 and 17 years old in good health and CMV-seronegative. The sample comprised PBMCs. V is TRBV6-5 and J is TRBJ1-2; D perhaps matches TRBD1 (5 bases). CDR3: CASLGVGYPF. The CDR3 region has the DNA TGTGCCAGCTTAGGGGTCGGCTACCCCTTC.